The TCR beta chain described here comes from a study of blood T cell repertoires in COVID-19. The overall study: Acute-phase and convalescent COVID-19 samples originated in the United States, Italy and Spain. PBMCs, B-cell-depleted T cells, or T cells provided the cDNA or gDNA that made up the material.

Methods used by the authors: Researchers report that nucleated cell counts were estimated from reference gene primer amplification. Only in-frame clones appear in the TCRdb table, and some are missing; sequencing was by immunoSEQ multiplex PCR. V and J calls and clone size follow that table, whereas D and trimming were derived from the DNA. The sample holds about 130,000 clones; about 80% are singletons and the top ten take 3.8%. The V gene end was trimmed by 1 base and the J gene end by 10 bases; junction bases not matched to a gene: 13. The germline gives CDR1 SEHNR, CDR2 FQNEAQ (reference sequence). This CDR3 comprises 17 residues.

The TCR comes from a woman between 45 and 65 years old with acute or convalescent COVID-19. This chain uses TRBV7-9 with TRBJ1-4; 9 bases line up with TRBD1. The sequenced sample was peripheral blood. The CDR3 nucleotides are TGTGCCAGCAGCTTAGAAGGCTCGGGACAGGGTCTTGCAAAACTGTTTTTT. Translation gives CASSLEGSGQGLAKLFF.